This T cell receptor (beta chain) was retrieved from a study of cytomegalovirus exposure and HLA in healthy donors. Across the whole study: Among 398 genotyped donors, more than 65% fell in the Caucasian-associated ancestry cluster.

A multiplex PCR was run with 60 Vbeta primers and 13 Jbeta primers. Repertoires were generated with immunoSEQ multiplex PCR, while TCRdb's copy carries only in-frame clones and drops some. The sample carries some 130,000 clones, approximately 72% recorded once. This clone was seen only a few times. Germline-derived CDR1 and CDR2 are SGHTA and FQGNSA. Trimming removed 2 bases from V and 6 bases from J; junction bases left unmatched: 4. The CDR3 length is 14 residues. This receptor was identified in a human donor in good health. The rearrangement links TRBV7-2 to TRBJ2-3; 8 bases fit TRBD1. Specimen: PBMCs. The chain's CDR3 is CASSLSTGGDTQYF. CDR3 coding DNA: TGTGCCAGCAGCTTATCCACAGGGGGGGATACGCAGTATTTT. Filled out from reference TRBV7-2 and TRBJ2-3, the complete variable domain reads GAGVSQSPSNKVTEKGKDVELRCDPISGHTALYWYRQSLGQGLEFLIYFQGNSAPDKSGLPSDRFSAERTGGSVSTLTIQRTQQEDSAVYLCASSLSTGGDTQYFGPGTRLTVL.